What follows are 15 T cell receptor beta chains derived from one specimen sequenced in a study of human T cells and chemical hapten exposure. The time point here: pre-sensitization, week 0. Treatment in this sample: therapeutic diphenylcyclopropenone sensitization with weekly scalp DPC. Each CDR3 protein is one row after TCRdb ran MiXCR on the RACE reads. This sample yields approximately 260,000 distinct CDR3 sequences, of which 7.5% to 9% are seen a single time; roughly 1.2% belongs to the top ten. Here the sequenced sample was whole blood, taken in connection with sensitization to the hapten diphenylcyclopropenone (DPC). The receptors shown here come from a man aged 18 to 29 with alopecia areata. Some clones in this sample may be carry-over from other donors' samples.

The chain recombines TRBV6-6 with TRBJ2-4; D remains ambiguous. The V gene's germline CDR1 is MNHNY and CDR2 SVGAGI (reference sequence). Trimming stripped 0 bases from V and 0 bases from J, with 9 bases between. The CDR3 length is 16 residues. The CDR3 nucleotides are TGTGCCAGCAGTTACTCGCTCGGGCTAGCCAAAAACATTCAGTACTTC. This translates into CASSYSLGLAKNIQYF.

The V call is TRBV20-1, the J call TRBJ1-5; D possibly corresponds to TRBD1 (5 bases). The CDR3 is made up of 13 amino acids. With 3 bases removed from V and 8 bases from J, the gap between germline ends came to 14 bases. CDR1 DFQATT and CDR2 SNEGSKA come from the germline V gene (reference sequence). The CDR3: CSASIGGREPQHF. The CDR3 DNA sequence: TGCAGTGCTAGTATCGGGGGTAGGGAGCCCCAGCATTTT.

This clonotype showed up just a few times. CDR3 sequence: CASSQGPQGSGNTIYF. In nucleotides, the CDR3 is TGCGCCAGCAGCCAAGGTCCACAGGGGTCTGGAAACACCATATATTTT. The chain employs TRBV4-1 and TRBJ1-3; 7 bases agree with TRBD1. CDR3 length: 16 residues. The germline CDR1 and CDR2 sequences are MGHRA and YSYEKL. The J segment lost 1 base and the V segment lost 1 base, leaving 4 bases of the junction unmatched.

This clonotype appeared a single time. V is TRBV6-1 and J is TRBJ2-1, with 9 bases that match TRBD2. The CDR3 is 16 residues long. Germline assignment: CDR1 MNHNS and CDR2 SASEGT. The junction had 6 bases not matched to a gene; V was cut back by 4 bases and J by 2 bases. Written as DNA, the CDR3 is TGTGCCAGCAGTGTGGTAGCGGGGGATCCCTACAATGAGCAGTTCTTC. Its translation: CASSVVAGDPYNEQFF.

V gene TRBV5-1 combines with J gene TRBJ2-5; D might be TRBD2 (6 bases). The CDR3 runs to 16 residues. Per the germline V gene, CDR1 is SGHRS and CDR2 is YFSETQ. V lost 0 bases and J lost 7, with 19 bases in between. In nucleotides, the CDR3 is TGCGCCAGCAGCTTGGGTCCCTTGCGGGGAGGCCGGACCCAGTACTTC. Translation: CASSLGPLRGGRTQYF.

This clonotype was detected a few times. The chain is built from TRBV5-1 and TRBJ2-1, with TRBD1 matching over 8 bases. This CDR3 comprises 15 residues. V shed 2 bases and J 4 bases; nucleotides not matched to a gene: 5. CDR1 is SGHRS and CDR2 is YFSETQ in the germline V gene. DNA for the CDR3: TGCGCCAGCAGCTTTGACAGGGGCCCTTACAATGAGCAGTTCTTC. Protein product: CASSFDRGPYNEQFF.

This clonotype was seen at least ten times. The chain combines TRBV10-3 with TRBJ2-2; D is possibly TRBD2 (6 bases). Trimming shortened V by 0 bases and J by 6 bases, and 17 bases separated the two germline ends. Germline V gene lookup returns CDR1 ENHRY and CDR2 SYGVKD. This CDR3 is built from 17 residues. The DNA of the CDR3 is TGTGCCATCAGTGAGTCGAATCTCCGCGGGAAGGCCGGGGAGCTGTTTTTT. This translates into CAISESNLRGKAGELFF.

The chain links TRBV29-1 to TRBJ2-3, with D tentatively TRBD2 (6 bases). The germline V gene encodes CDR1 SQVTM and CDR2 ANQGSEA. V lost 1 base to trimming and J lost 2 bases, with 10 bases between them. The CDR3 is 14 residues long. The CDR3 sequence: CSVEVAEYTDTQYF. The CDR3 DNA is TGCAGCGTTGAAGTAGCGGAGTACACAGATACGCAGTATTTT.

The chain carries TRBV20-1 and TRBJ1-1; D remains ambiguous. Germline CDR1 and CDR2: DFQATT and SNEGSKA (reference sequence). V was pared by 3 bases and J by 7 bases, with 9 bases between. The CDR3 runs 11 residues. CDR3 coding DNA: TGCAGTGCTAGTAGGGAGGGTGAAGCTTTCTTT. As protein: CSASREGEAFF.

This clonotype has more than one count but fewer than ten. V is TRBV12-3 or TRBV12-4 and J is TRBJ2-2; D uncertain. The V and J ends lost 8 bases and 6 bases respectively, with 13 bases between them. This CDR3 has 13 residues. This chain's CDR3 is CASVTSGAGELFF. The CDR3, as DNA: TGTGCCAGCGTCACCTCTGGTGCCGGGGAGCTGTTTTTT.

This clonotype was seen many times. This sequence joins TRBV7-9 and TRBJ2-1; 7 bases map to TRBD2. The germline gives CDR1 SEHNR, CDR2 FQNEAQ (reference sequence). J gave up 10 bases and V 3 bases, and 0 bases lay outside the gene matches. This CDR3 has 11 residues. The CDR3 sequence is CASSFSGEQFF. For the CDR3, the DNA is TGTGCCAGCAGCTTTAGCGGGGAGCAGTTCTTC. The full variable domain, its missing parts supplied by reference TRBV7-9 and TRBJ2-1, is DTGVSQNPRHKITKRGQNVTFRCDPISEHNRLYWYRQTLGQGPEFLTYFQNEAQLEKSRLLSDRFSAERPKGSFSTLEIQRTEQGDSAMYLCASSFSGEQFFGPGTRLTVL.

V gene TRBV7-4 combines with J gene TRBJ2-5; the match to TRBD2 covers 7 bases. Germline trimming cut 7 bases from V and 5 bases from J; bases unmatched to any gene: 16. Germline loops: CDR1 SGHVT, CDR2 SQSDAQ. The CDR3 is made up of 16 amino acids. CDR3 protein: CASNPFLAGGHETQYF. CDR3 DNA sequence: TGTGCCAGCAACCCATTTTTAGCGGGCGGACACGAGACCCAGTACTTC.

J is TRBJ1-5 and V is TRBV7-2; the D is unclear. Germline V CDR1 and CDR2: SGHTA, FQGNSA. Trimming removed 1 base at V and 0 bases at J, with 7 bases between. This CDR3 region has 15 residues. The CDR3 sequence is CASSLGRYSNQPQHF. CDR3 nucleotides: TGTGCCAGCAGCTTAGGTAGATATAGCAATCAGCCCCAGCATTTT.

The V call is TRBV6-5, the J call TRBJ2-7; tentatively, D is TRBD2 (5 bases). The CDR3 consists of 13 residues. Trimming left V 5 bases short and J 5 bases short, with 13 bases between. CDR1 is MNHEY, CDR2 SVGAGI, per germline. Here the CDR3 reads CASSGPDGDEQYF. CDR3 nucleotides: TGTGCCAGCAGTGGTCCGGACGGGGACGAGCAGTACTTC.

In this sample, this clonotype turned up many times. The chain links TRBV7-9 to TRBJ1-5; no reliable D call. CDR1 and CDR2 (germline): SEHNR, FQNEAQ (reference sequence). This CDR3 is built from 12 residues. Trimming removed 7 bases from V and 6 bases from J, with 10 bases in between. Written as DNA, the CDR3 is TGTGCCAGCAACCTGGACGGTCAGCCCCAGCATTTT. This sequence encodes CASNLDGQPQHF.